This is a list of T cell receptor beta chains from one sample in a study of molecular identifiers for immune sequencing clone quantification. TCRdb processed the PCR reads anew with MiXCR; each CDR3 protein has one entry. The data hold approximately 500,000 distinct CDR3 sequences, with about a fifth observed a single time. The sequencing sample was made of naive CD8+ T cells from blood, with Jurkat cell RNA spiked in. The receptors were sampled from a human donor in good health. Some libraries in this study had Jurkat cell RNA spiked in. CDR3s include the opening cysteine and the closing phenylalanine or tryptophan. D genes are given only for firm matches. Size values are once, few and many counts, or a class for expanded clones, and some rows have none.

>TRBJ2-7|TRBV12-3/TRBV12-4|many|TRBD1
CASSPQGDEQYF
TGTGCCAGCAGCCCACAGGGGGACGAGCAGTACTTC
>TRBJ1-4|TRBV14|-|-
CASSHHSRSTNEKPFF
TGTGCCAGCAGCCACCACAGCCGTTCGACTAATGAAAAACCGTTTTTT
>TRBJ2-7|TRBV9|-|-
CASSVGGLGSDYEQYF
TGTGCCAGCAGCGTGGGAGGCTTAGGGTCTGATTACGAGCAGTACTTC
>TRBJ1-1|TRBV12-3/TRBV12-4|few|-
CASTPVGGPNTEAFF
TGTGCCAGCACCCCCGTGGGGGGACCTAACACTGAAGCTTTCTTT
>TRBJ2-5|TRBV10-2|few|TRBD2
CASRSLAGGFQETQYF
TGCGCCAGCAGATCACTAGCGGGGGGGTTTCAAGAGACCCAGTACTTC
>TRBJ2-2|TRBV7-9|-|-
CASSFKAGGELFF
TGTGCCAGCAGCTTTAAGGCTGGCGGGGAGCTGTTTTTT
>TRBJ2-7|TRBV30|many|-
CAWSQGYEQYF
TGTGCCTGGAGCCAGGGGTACGAGCAGTACTTC
>TRBJ2-1|TRBV5-6|-|TRBD2
CASSLGGTSGRARNEQFF
TGTGCCAGCAGCTTGGGGGGCACTAGCGGGAGGGCCAGGAATGAGCAGTTCTTC
>TRBJ2-5|TRBV6-5|few|-
CASSYSTRPLETQYF
TGTGCCAGCAGTTACTCGACGAGGCCGCTGGAGACCCAGTACTTC
>TRBJ2-7|TRBV7-9|many|-
CASSLGPGEQYF
TGTGCCAGCAGCTTAGGTCCCGGGGAGCAGTACTTC
>TRBJ2-3|TRBV2|many|TRBD2
CASRVSGSSSSTDTQYF
TGTGCCAGCAGGGTTAGCGGGAGCTCTTCTAGCACAGATACGCAGTATTTT
>TRBJ1-2|TRBV7-9|-|-
CASSLTRPTVNYGYTF
TGTGCCAGCAGCTTAACAAGGCCGACAGTCAACTATGGCTACACCTTC
>TRBJ2-3|TRBV30|many|-
CAWSWGETDTQYF
TGTGCCTGGAGTTGGGGGGAGACAGATACGCAGTATTTT
>TRBJ2-7|TRBV5-5|-|TRBD2
CASSLGTSGREQYF
TGTGCCAGCAGCCTGGGGACTAGCGGGCGCGAGCAGTACTTC
>TRBJ2-7|TRBV9|-|-
CASSVFGGGYEQCF
TGTGCCAGCAGCGTCTTTGGAGGGGGCTACGAGCAGTGCTTC
>TRBJ2-2|TRBV6-5|-|-
CASSTHWAGWGTGELFF
TGTGCCAGCAGTACCCACTGGGCCGGTTGGGGCACCGGGGAGCTGTTTTTT
>TRBJ2-1|TRBV25-1|few|-
CASSEFGFSEQFF
TGTGCCAGCAGTGAATTTGGGTTCAGTGAGCAGTTCTTC
>TRBJ2-1|TRBV5-1|-|-
CASSLWGADSYNEQFF
TGCGCCAGCAGCTTGTGGGGAGCGGACTCCTACAATGAGCAGTTCTTC
>TRBJ1-4|TRBV9|many|-
CASSGAFLDNEKLFF
TGTGCCAGCAGCGGGGCTTTCCTGGATAATGAAAAACTGTTTTTT
>TRBJ1-2|TRBV3-1|-|-
CASSQDASTSIGYTF
TGTGCCAGCAGCCAAGATGCATCTACTAGCATTGGCTACACCTTC
>TRBJ1-1|TRBV5-4|-|-
CAGSLGQNTEAFF
TGTGCCGGCAGCTTGGGGCAGAACACTGAAGCTTTCTTT
>TRBJ1-2|TRBV20-1|-|-
CSARETETYGYTF
TGCAGTGCTAGAGAGACAGAAACTTATGGCTACACCTTC
>TRBJ2-2|TRBV20-1|-|-
CSARERETNTGELFF
TGCAGTGCTAGAGAGCGGGAAACGAACACCGGGGAGCTGTTTTTT
>TRBJ1-2|TRBV4-1|few|-
CASSQEEVPGHGYTF
TGCGCCAGCAGCCAAGAGGAGGTCCCCGGACATGGCTACACCTTC
>TRBJ1-4|TRBV12-3/TRBV12-4|many|-
CASTSHEKLFF
TGTGCCAGCACCTCGCACGAAAAACTGTTTTTT
>TRBJ2-3|TRBV4-3|-|-
CASSQDFFRSSTDTQYF
TGCGCCAGCAGCCAAGATTTTTTCCGTTCTAGCACAGATACGCAGTATTTT
>TRBJ1-5|TRBV21-1|-|-
CASSTYPLTENSNQPQHF
TGTGCCAGCAGCACCTATCCCTTAACAGAAAATAGCAATCAGCCCCAGCATTTT
>TRBJ1-1|TRBV30|-|-
CACDSPLGAFF
TGTGCCTGTGACTCGCCTTTGGGGGCTTTCTTT
>TRBJ2-5|TRBV20-1|-|-
CSARDWAGNQETQYF
TGCAGTGCTAGAGATTGGGCGGGGAACCAAGAGACCCAGTACTTC
>TRBJ2-3|TRBV7-6|many|-
CASSFGDRADTQYF
TGTGCCAGCAGCTTCGGGGACCGAGCAGATACGCAGTATTTT
>TRBJ2-5|TRBV28|few|TRBD1
CASGPGTGGQETQYF
TGTGCCAGCGGTCCCGGGACAGGGGGCCAAGAGACCCAGTACTTC
>TRBJ2-7|TRBV5-1|many|-
CASSLRSESYEQYF
TGCGCCAGCAGCTTGCGGTCTGAATCCTACGAGCAGTACTTC
>TRBJ1-1|TRBV6-1|many|-
CASSEVPVNLNTEAFF
TGTGCCAGCAGTGAGGTCCCGGTAAACCTGAACACTGAAGCTTTCTTT
>TRBJ2-5|TRBV11-2|-|-
CASSTWGIEGDQETQYF
TGTGCCAGCAGCACCTGGGGGATCGAGGGAGACCAAGAGACCCAGTACTTC
>TRBJ2-2|TRBV13|many|-
CASSPERASTGELFF
TGTGCCAGCAGCCCTGAGAGGGCTAGCACCGGGGAGCTGTTTTTT
>TRBJ2-2|TRBV5-4|many|TRBD1
CASSFGQGNTGELFF
TGTGCCAGCAGCTTTGGACAGGGGAACACCGGGGAGCTGTTTTTT
>TRBJ2-1|TRBV13|-|TRBD2
CASSLSIRLVGGSQQFF
TGTGCCAGCAGCTTAAGTATTCGACTAGTGGGAGGGTCGCAGCAGTTCTTC
>TRBJ1-1|TRBV20-1|many|-
CATQGRGNTEAFF
TGCGCAACTCAGGGGAGGGGGAACACTGAAGCTTTCTTT
>TRBJ1-2|TRBV28|many|TRBD1
CASSYRGLSYGYTF
TGTGCCAGCAGCTACAGGGGGCTAAGCTATGGCTACACCTTC
>TRBJ1-1|TRBV20-1|many|-
CSARRAGYTEAFF
TGCAGTGCTAGGAGGGCAGGGTACACTGAAGCTTTCTTT
>TRBJ2-7|TRBV6-2/TRBV6-3|many|TRBD2
CASSLLAGGSHEQYF
TGTGCCAGCAGCCTCCTAGCGGGAGGCTCGCACGAGCAGTACTTC
>TRBJ1-1|TRBV10-3|-|TRBD1
CAVSSGQGAYTEAFF
TGTGCCGTATCCTCCGGACAGGGGGCTTACACTGAAGCTTTCTTT
>TRBJ2-3|TRBV14|many|-
CASSQEVSRTDTQYF
TGTGCCAGCAGCCAAGAAGTCTCTCGCACAGATACGCAGTATTTT
>TRBJ2-7|TRBV7-2|-|-
CASSLEVVIGFVYEQYF
TGTGCCAGCAGCTTAGAGGTAGTTATAGGGTTCGTTTACGAGCAGTACTTC
>TRBJ2-7|TRBV4-3|-|TRBD1
CASSHDRTGGYEQYF
TGCGCCAGCAGCCATGATAGGACAGGGGGATACGAGCAGTACTTC
>TRBJ1-1|TRBV19|few|-
CASSINPGVVNTEAFF
TGTGCCAGTAGTATCAACCCGGGGGTGGTGAACACTGAAGCTTTCTTT
>TRBJ2-7|TRBV5-4|-|-
CASSLSGNFHEQYF
TGTGCCAGCAGCTTGTCGGGAAATTTCCACGAGCAGTACTTC
>TRBJ2-1|TRBV6-6|many|TRBD1
CASRLTGGWDNEQFF
TGTGCCAGCAGATTGACAGGGGGCTGGGACAATGAGCAGTTCTTC
>TRBJ2-7|TRBV9|many|TRBD2
CASSPSVGGDYEQYF
TGTGCCAGCAGCCCCTCGGTGGGGGGGGACTACGAGCAGTACTTC
>TRBJ2-3|TRBV4-1|-|TRBD2
CASSQDRLAGNTDTQYF
TGCGCCAGCAGCCAAGATCGGCTAGCGGGGAACACAGATACGCAGTATTTT
>TRBJ1-5|TRBV12-3/TRBV12-4|many|-
CASSPPFSNQPQHF
TGTGCCAGCAGTCCTCCTTTTAGCAATCAGCCCCAGCATTTT
>TRBJ2-7|TRBV27|many|TRBD1
CASRPETPGTDVYEQYF
TGTGCCAGCAGACCCGAGACCCCCGGGACAGACGTCTACGAGCAGTACTTC